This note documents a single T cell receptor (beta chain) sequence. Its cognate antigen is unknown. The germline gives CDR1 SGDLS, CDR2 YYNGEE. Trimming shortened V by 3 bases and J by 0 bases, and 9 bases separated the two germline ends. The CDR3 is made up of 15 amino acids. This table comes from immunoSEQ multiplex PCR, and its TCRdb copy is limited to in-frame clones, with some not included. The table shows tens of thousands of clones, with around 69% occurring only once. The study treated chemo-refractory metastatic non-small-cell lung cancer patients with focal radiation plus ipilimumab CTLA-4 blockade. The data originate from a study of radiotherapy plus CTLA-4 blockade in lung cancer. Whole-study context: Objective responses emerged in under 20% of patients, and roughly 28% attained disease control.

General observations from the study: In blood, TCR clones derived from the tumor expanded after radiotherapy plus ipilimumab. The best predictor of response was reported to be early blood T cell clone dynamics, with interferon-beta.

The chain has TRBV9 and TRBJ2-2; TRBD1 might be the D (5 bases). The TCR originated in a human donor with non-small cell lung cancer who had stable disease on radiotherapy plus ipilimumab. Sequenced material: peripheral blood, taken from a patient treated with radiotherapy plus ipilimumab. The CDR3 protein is CASSGKGTNTGELFF. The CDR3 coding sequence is TGTGCCAGCAGCGGGAAGGGGACGAACACCGGGGAGCTGTTTTTT.